The 10 T cell receptor beta chains given below trace back to one sample, sequenced in a study of vaccination and CD4 T cells after COVID-19. These receptors' antigens are unknown. Indicated treatment: approximately nine-day PBMC culture with coronavirus spike peptide pools or control peptides (ViraFEST assay). The Oncomine TCR Beta short-read assay generated sequence data from the DNA of cultured CD4+ T cells. TCRdb independently ran MiXCR on the PCR reads; one entry per CDR3 protein. Among about 13,000 distinct CDR3 sequences listed, over 35% were seen once. The sample was CD4+ T cells from blood, cultured in vitro, taken after SARS-CoV-2 vaccination. The receptor source for this set is a human donor who had recovered from COVID-19.

The chain links TRBV6-2 or TRBV6-3 to TRBJ2-5, with D perhaps matching TRBD2 (5 bases). V was clipped by 5 bases and J by 5 bases, with 21 bases between them. This CDR3 spans 16 amino acids. Germline loops: CDR1 MNHEY, CDR2 SVGEGT. The CDR3 spells CASSPSLGWTGETQYF. CDR3 sequence (DNA): TGTGCCAGCAGTCCCAGCTTAGGGTGGACGGGGGAGACCCAGTACTTC.

In this sample, this clonotype turned up a few times. The rearrangement joins TRBV19 to TRBJ2-1, with TRBD2 matching over 8 bases. The CDR3 is made up of 16 amino acids. The V and J ends lost 7 bases and 10 bases, in that order; junction bases with no gene match: 18. Germline-derived CDR1 and CDR2 are LNHDA and SQIVND (reference sequence). The CDR3 reads CASTRGRVAGSREQFF. DNA for the CDR3: TGTGCCAGTACCCGAGGTCGAGTAGCGGGATCTCGGGAGCAGTTCTTC.

This clonotype is judged large (0.1 to 1%). CDR3 coding DNA: TGCGCCAGCAGCCAACAACAGGGCAATCAGCCCCAGCATTTT. Residues: CASSQQQGNQPQHF. The chain joins TRBV4-1 to TRBJ1-5; D is perhaps TRBD1 (5 bases). The V and J ends lost 2 bases and 2 bases respectively, with 7 bases between them. This CDR3 contains 14 residues. Germline CDR1 is MGHRA and CDR2 is YSYEKL.

The chain employs TRBV30 and TRBJ2-7, with D possibly called TRBD1 or TRBD2 (5 bases each). Germline V lookup: CDR1 GTSNPN, CDR2 SVGIG (reference sequence). V lost 4 bases and J 3 bases, leaving 13 bases between the germline ends. This CDR3 contains 13 residues. The CDR3 DNA reads as TGTGCCTGGACCTGGGGGTTGGGCTACGAGCAGTACTTC. As protein: CAWTWGLGYEQYF.

The chain combines TRBV20-1 with TRBJ1-2; D may be TRBD1 (5 bases). CDR1 is DFQATT, CDR2 SNEGSKA, per germline (reference sequence). The CDR3 spans 15 residues. Trimming took 6 bases from V and 2 from J, leaving 19 bases between them. This CDR3 is CSATWGNKRNYGYTF. CDR3 in DNA: TGCAGTGCCACTTGGGGCAATAAAAGAAACTATGGCTACACCTTC.

This clonotype was picked up a small number of times. The chain links TRBV28 to TRBJ1-1; 7 bases are shared with TRBD1. Germline V lookup: CDR1 MDHEN, CDR2 SYDVKM. This CDR3 region has 16 residues. V gave up 5 bases and J gave up 4 bases; unmatched junction bases: 13. CDR3 DNA sequence: TGTGCCAGCAGTCTACGGACAGGAGCAAGAGGCACTGAAGCTTTCTTT. Translating gives CASSLRTGARGTEAFF. Based on the CDR3 plus reference TRBV28 and TRBJ1-1, the full variable domain is DVKVTQSSRYLVKRTGEKVFLECVQDMDHENMFWYRQDPGLGLRLIYFSYDVKMKEKGDIPEGYSVSREKKERFSLILESASTNQTSMYLCASSLRTGARGTEAFFGQGTRLTVV.

V gene TRBV9 combines with J gene TRBJ2-7, with D maybe TRBD2 (6 bases). The CDR3 sequence is 13 residues long. The V gene lost 0 bases and the J gene lost 5 bases, with 9 bases spanning the gap. Germline CDR1 and CDR2: SGDLS and YYNGEE. The CDR3 loop is CASSVGLENEQYF. CDR3 DNA sequence: TGTGCCAGCAGCGTAGGACTAGAGAACGAGCAGTACTTC.

The chain uses TRBV12-3 or TRBV12-4 and TRBJ2-2; D is ambiguous. V was trimmed by 2 bases and J by 3 bases, leaving 10 bases between them. This CDR3 is built from 15 residues. CDR3 region: CASSLFGLDTGELFF. As DNA, the CDR3 is TGTGCCAGCAGTTTATTTGGGCTTGACACCGGGGAGCTGTTTTTT.

This rearrangement joins TRBV7-9 to TRBJ1-2, with TRBD1 identical over 12 bases. The junction had 3 bases not matched to a gene; V was cut back by 1 base and J by 6 bases. Germline-derived CDR1 and CDR2 are SEHNR and FQNEAQ (reference sequence). CDR3 size: 15 residues. The CDR3, as DNA: TGTGCCAGCAGCTTAGTTGGGACAGGGGGCGATGGCTACACCTTC. As protein: CASSLVGTGGDGYTF.

The sample holds a few counts of this clonotype. The chain carries TRBV4-2 and TRBJ2-2, with 12 bases fitting TRBD2. Germline V gene sequence: CDR1 LGHNA, CDR2 YNFKEQ. Trimming cost V 1 base and J 6 bases; bases outside gene matches: 3. The CDR3 has 16 amino acids. The CDR3 coding sequence is TGTGCCAGCAGCCAAGCTAGCGGGAGGGCCCCCGGGGAGCTGTTTTTT. Translating it yields CASSQASGRAPGELFF.